This T cell receptor (beta chain) came from a study of CD8 T cells in Susac syndrome (dated by TCRdb to about 2019). As for the study more broadly: Repertoire sequencing was used to test whether CD8+ T cell activation and differentiation in Susac syndrome was antigen driven.

Study-level results and caveats: The TCR sequencing and HLA analysis was acknowledged to have included a relatively small number of individuals.

Peripheral blood CD8+ and CD4+ T cells from healthy donors, Susac syndrome patients and multiple sclerosis patients were profiled using high-throughput TCR beta sequencing. Healthy donors were age- and sex-matched controls. Bulk CD8+ and CD4+ T cells were purified magnetically by negative isolation, whereas CD8+ TEMRA cells were enriched by FACS. Blood was collected in EDTA tubes and processed within 24 hours, with PBMCs isolated through density gradient centrifugation. PBMCs intended for TCR sequencing were cryopreserved in liquid nitrogen and were subsequently thawed in a 37 degrees C water bath. The sorted or isolated CD4+, CD8+ and CD8+ TEMRA cells reached a purity of at least 90%. The junction carries 15 bases between V and J, which are trimmed by 4 bases and 9 bases respectively. The germline V gene (reference sequence) provides CDR1 MNHNY and CDR2 SVGAGI. CDR3 length: 13 amino acids, cysteine to phenylalanine. The CDR3 DNA has 39 bases and is translated from base 1.

RNA was extracted using the RNeasy kit, and roughly 0.5 to 1 ug of the RNA was reverse transcribed with random hexamers. The immunoSEQ multiplex PCR assay, covering 54 Vbeta and 13 Jbeta segments, was used to amplify TCR beta CDR3 regions. To correct PCR amplification bias, a synthetic template baseline was used for both primer optimization and computational correction. Per the authors' processing: Reads were annotated to V, D and J genes per IMGT and analyzed with immunoSEQ Analyzer, keeping only productive sequences. Clonality was computed as one minus Shannon entropy normalized by log2 of the number of productive unique sequences. For each patient and control, public and private clones were evaluated within the 100 most prevalent clones. Susac-specific clones were defined as absent from healthy and MS cohorts, about 1,100 published viral clones and other ImmuneACCESS disease sequences. Through fastp at Q25 and MiXCR, TCRdb rebuilt clones from the public reads, retaining in-frame beta chains. Merged by CDR3 protein, the rows form single entries marked with the most common genes and DNA. TCRdb, not the authors, supplied the V and J calls. The sample has about 210,000 distinct CDR3 sequences on record, over 85% of them singletons. The biggest ten clones account for approximately 0.098% of the sample.

As to this clonotype: The antigen it recognizes is unknown. Per-nucleotide qualities are absent, and no much larger clonotype sits a single base away.

Sequenced input: CD4+ T cells from PBMCs. The receptor's source is a human donor in good health. The V and J genes are TRBV6-6 and TRBJ1-1, with the D gene call left open. DNA sequence: TGTGCCAGCAGTTTTAAGTCTCGTGCCCAAGCTTTCTTT. Translated, this gives CASSFKSRAQAFF.